Below, 21 T cell receptor beta chains from the same sample are listed, as sequenced in a study of blood T cell repertoires in COVID-19. Sequenced by immunoSEQ multiplex PCR; TCRdb stores in-frame clones only, minus some. The sample holds about 160,000 clones; approximately 86% are singletons and the top ten take around 7%. Source material: peripheral blood. All receptors derive from a woman aged 40 to 55 with COVID-19, enrolled during active disease.

V gene TRBV14 combines with J gene TRBJ2-6, with 9 bases fitting TRBD2. CDR1 and CDR2 from the germline V gene are SGHDN and FVKESK. J lost 1 base, V lost 4 bases, and 8 bases had no gene match. This CDR3 comprises 18 residues. The CDR3 coding sequence is TGTGCCAGCAGCCCCCTGGGTAGCGGGAGTTCTGGGGCCAACGTCCTGACTTTC. Translated: CASSPLGSGSSGANVLTF. The full variable domain, with the rest looked up from reference TRBV14 and TRBJ2-6, is EAGVTQFPSHSVIEKGQTVTLRCDPISGHDNLYWYRRVMGKEIKFLLHFVKESKQDESGMPNNRFLAERTGGTYSTLKVQPAELEDSGVYFCASSPLGSGSSGANVLTFGAGSRLTVL.

V usage is TRBV20-1 and J usage is TRBJ2-1; D uncertain. V lost 3 bases and J lost 6, with 6 bases in between. Germline loops: CDR1 DFQATT, CDR2 SNEGSKA (reference sequence). The CDR3 consists of 11 residues. CDR3 nucleotides: TGCAGTGCTAGGCGAGGCAATGAGCAGTTCTTC. It encodes CSARRGNEQFF.

The rearrangement joins TRBV4-2 to TRBJ1-2; 7 bases match TRBD1. Trimming removed 4 bases from V and 2 bases from J; junction bases left unmatched: 7. Per the germline V gene, CDR1 is LGHNA and CDR2 is YNFKEQ. The CDR3 totals 15 residues. Written as DNA, the CDR3 is TGTGCCAGCAGCCGACTCCGGGACAGCAACTATGGCTACACCTTC. This codes for CASSRLRDSNYGYTF.

This rearrangement joins TRBV30 to TRBJ1-2; D remains ambiguous. From germline, CDR1 is GTSNPN and CDR2 SVGIG (reference sequence). V lost 0 bases and J lost 4, with 15 bases in between. The CDR3 runs to 15 residues. DNA for the CDR3: TGTGCCTGGAGTGTAACGTTCCAGATTCTCTATGGCTACACCTTC. This translates into CAWSVTFQILYGYTF.

This chain links TRBV7-3 with TRBJ2-1; 11 bases agree with TRBD2. CDR1 is SGHTA, CDR2 FQGTGA, per germline. V shed 5 bases, J shed 3 bases, and the junction held 3 bases outside the gene matches. The CDR3 is 15 residues long. CDR3 bases: TGTGCCAGCAGCCCGGGACTAGCGGACTACAATGAGCAGTTCTTC. Protein sequence: CASSPGLADYNEQFF.

This clone appeared a single time. The genes are TRBV7-6 and TRBJ2-7; D ambiguous. Germline values: CDR1 SGHVS, CDR2 FNYEAQ. The CDR3 runs to 15 residues. The V and J ends lost 1 base and 4 bases respectively, with 14 bases between them. This chain's CDR3 is CASSLGQVGTYEQYF. CDR3 nucleotides: TGTGCCAGCAGCTTAGGGCAGGTGGGCACTTACGAGCAGTACTTC.

In this sample, this clone turned up once. CDR3 sequence (DNA): TGTGCCAGCAGCCAGGGGGGGCCGAACACCGGGGAGCTGTTTTTT. Translation: CASSQGGPNTGELFF. The chain joins TRBV3-1 (or the pseudogene TRBV3-2) to TRBJ2-2; tentatively, D is TRBD2 (7 bases). CDR1 is LGHDT and CDR2 is YNNKEL in the germline V gene (reference sequence). The CDR3 extends over 15 amino acids. V lost 3 bases and J 0 bases, leaving 8 bases between the germline ends.

The V call is TRBV27, the J call TRBJ2-7, with 10 bases aligning to TRBD2. The V segment lost 5 bases and the J segment 3 bases; nucleotides outside the gene matches: 7. Germline-derived CDR1 and CDR2 are MNHEY and SMNVEV (reference sequence). This CDR3 has 15 residues. The CDR3 DNA reads as TGTGCCAGCAGTACCACCTCTAGCGGGAGCTACGAGCAGTACTTC. Protein sequence: CASSTTSSGSYEQYF.

V is TRBV29-1 and J is TRBJ2-5; TRBD2 matches 8 bases. Germline trimming cut 4 bases from V and 2 bases from J; bases unmatched to any gene: 6. Looked up from germline, CDR1 is SQVTM and CDR2 is ANQGSEA. The CDR3 covers 14 residues. The CDR3, as DNA: TGCAGCGTTGGGCCGGGAGGGAGTCAAGAGACCCAGTACTTC. This codes for CSVGPGGSQETQYF.

This chain uses TRBV7-9 with TRBJ1-2; TRBD1 is a possible D gene (6 bases). The CDR3 contains 16 residues. Germline lookup yields CDR1 SEHNR and CDR2 FQNEAQ (reference sequence). The ends were cut back, 4 bases at V and 1 base at J, with 16 bases in the middle. CDR3: CASSSLMGDNNYGYTF. In DNA form, the CDR3 reads TGTGCCAGCAGCTCCCTTATGGGGGACAATAACTATGGCTACACCTTC.

The chain couples TRBV5-1 to TRBJ2-7; TRBD1 matches 7 bases. This CDR3 has 15 amino acids. From germline, CDR1 is SGHRS and CDR2 YFSETQ. J gave up 5 bases and V 0 bases, and 8 bases lay outside the gene matches. The CDR3 is CASSLGRGRGDEQYF. Written as DNA, the CDR3 is TGCGCCAGCAGCTTGGGAAGGGGGCGAGGTGACGAGCAGTACTTC.

This sequence joins TRBV5-6 and TRBJ2-3, with TRBD1 identical over 7 bases. Per the germline V gene, CDR1 is SGHDT and CDR2 is YYEEEE. V lost 4 bases, J lost 2 bases, and 7 bases stayed unmatched. CDR3 length: 15 residues. The CDR3, as DNA: TGTGCCAGCAGCGTCCGGGACAGAATCACAGATACGCAGTATTTT. Translation gives CASSVRDRITDTQYF.

The J gene is TRBJ2-1, the V gene TRBV11-3; TRBD1 is a possible D gene (6 bases). This CDR3 is built from 14 residues. The germline V gene has CDR1 SGHNT and CDR2 YENEEA. Trimming removed 2 bases from V and 5 bases from J, with 10 bases in between. CDR3 sequence reads: CASSLSGQHNEQFF. CDR3 nucleotide sequence: TGTGCCAGCAGCTTATCGGGACAACACAATGAGCAGTTCTTC.

The count of this clone is one. The rearrangement uses TRBV20-1 and TRBJ2-1, with 11 bases fitting TRBD2. The CDR3 contains 15 residues. Germline trimming cut 3 bases from V and 10 bases from J; bases unmatched to any gene: 11. In germline, CDR1 is DFQATT, CDR2 SNEGSKA (reference sequence). The CDR3: CSASSLAGGQIEQFF. CDR3 nucleotides: TGCAGTGCTAGTAGTTTAGCGGGAGGGCAAATCGAGCAGTTCTTC.

This clone was seen just once. V and J are TRBV25-1 and TRBJ1-1; D gene unclear. The CDR3 is 15 residues long. With 0 bases removed from V and 6 bases from J, the gap between germline ends came to 14 bases. Germline values: CDR1 MGHDK, CDR2 SYGVNS. The CDR3 DNA follows: TGTGCCAGCAGTGAATATGCGGTCAGTGGATCTGAAGCTTTCTTT. The encoded protein is CASSEYAVSGSEAFF.

This chain connects TRBV4-2 to TRBJ1-5; 9 bases map to TRBD1. The CDR3 is 16 amino acids. Trimming cost V 1 base and J 3 bases; bases outside gene matches: 4. Germline CDR1 reads LGHNA; CDR2 reads YNFKEQ. The CDR3 DNA sequence: TGTGCCAGCAGCCAAGGGGGGACAGGGTTCAATCAGCCCCAGCATTTT. Encoded protein: CASSQGGTGFNQPQHF.

This rearrangement joins TRBV5-3 to TRBJ1-5; 7 nucleotides agree with TRBD1. TRBV5-3 is classed as an ORF, of uncertain function. With 0 bases clipped from V and 3 bases from J, the junction kept 6 bases outside the gene matches. The CDR3 runs to 16 residues. CDR3 protein: CARSLVRQGLNQPQHF. The CDR3 DNA is TGTGCCAGAAGCTTGGTACGACAGGGCCTCAATCAGCCCCAGCATTTT.

Here the CDR3 reads CASSQTRGPTGELFF. In DNA form, the CDR3 reads TGTGCCAGCAGCCAGACGCGGGGTCCCACCGGGGAGCTGTTTTTT. The V and J genes are TRBV6-5 and TRBJ2-2, with a possible D match to TRBD2 (6 bases). The V and J ends lost 6 bases and 4 bases respectively, with 15 bases between them. Germline CDR1 MNHEY, CDR2 SVGAGI. CDR3 length equals 15 residues.

The chain employs TRBV25-1 and TRBJ2-3; possible D gene TRBD1, 6 bases. The V end was cut by 7 bases, the J end by 6 bases, with 17 bases between. CDR1 is MGHDK and CDR2 is SYGVNS in the germline V gene. CDR3 length: 14 amino acids. As DNA, the CDR3 is TGTGCCAGCATGCCAGGGGTCCCCCCGGATACGCAGTATTTT. Its translation is CASMPGVPPDTQYF.

As regards this clone: Other DNA variants within this sample encode the same CDR3. The chain uses TRBV29-1 and TRBJ1-2; no clear D gene. The CDR3 totals 11 residues. Germline V lookup: CDR1 SQVTM, CDR2 ANQGSEA. V dropped 4 bases and J dropped 5 bases, with 8 bases sitting between them. This CDR3 is CSVVSGYGYTF. The CDR3 DNA reads as TGCAGCGTTGTGTCCGGTTATGGCTACACCTTC.

This sequence joins TRBV7-9 and TRBJ2-7, with D possibly TRBD2 on 5 matching bases. This CDR3 is 13 amino acids long. V was cut by 7 bases and J by 9 bases, with 19 bases left in between. Germline V gene sequence: CDR1 SEHNR, CDR2 FQNEAQ (reference sequence). CDR3 coding DNA: TGTGCCAGCACTGGAGTCCATGTCCGGGGGCAGTACTTC. It specifies CASTGVHVRGQYF.